This T cell receptor (beta chain) was documented in a study of control samples from healthy donors and cancer patients. CDR1 and CDR2 (germline): MRHNA, SNTAGT. Trimming at V came to 3 bases and at J to 8 bases, leaving 5 bases not matched to a gene. The CDR3 is 15 amino acids. Clones were sequenced by immunoSEQ multiplex PCR, and TCRdb holds only the in-frame ones, with some missing. The repertoire consists of over 150,000 clones, with roughly 95% occurring once and the leading ten covering just over 1%. The TCR was taken from a woman aged 25 to 39 in good health. The sequenced material came from blood. The chain joins TRBV6-4 to TRBJ2-1; 12 nucleotides match TRBD2. The CDR3 DNA follows: TGTGCCAGCAGTGAATCTAGCGGGGGGGCCGATGAGCAGTTCTTC. Translating it yields CASSESSGGADEQFF.